A single sample gave rise to the 26 T cell receptor beta chains below, sequenced in a study of T cell responses to AZD1222 COVID-19 vaccine. Generated by immunoSEQ multiplex PCR, the TCRdb table keeps only in-frame clones and is missing some. The sample holds 75,000 to 100,000 clones, around 89% seen once. This sample comprised peripheral blood, obtained on day 0 of AZD1222 vaccination. These receptors were taken from an adult in good health.

The V call is TRBV5-3, the J call TRBJ2-1; 13 bases are a match to TRBD2. Being an ORF, TRBV5-3 has a function that is uncertain. This CDR3 spans 17 amino acids. With 4 bases clipped from V and 6 bases from J, the junction kept 10 bases outside the gene matches. Here the CDR3 reads CARSTLAGGPRVNEQFF. Written as DNA, the CDR3 is TGTGCCAGAAGCACACTAGCGGGAGGGCCTCGCGTCAATGAGCAGTTCTTC.

The J gene is TRBJ1-6, the V gene TRBV27; 8 bases agree with TRBD1. The CDR3 spans 17 residues. Germline-derived CDR1 and CDR2 are MNHEY and SMNVEV (reference sequence). V shed 2 bases and J 7 bases; nucleotides not matched to a gene: 10. CDR3 region: CASSLKGTGPINSPLHF. In DNA, the CDR3 is TGTGCCAGCAGTTTAAAGGGGACAGGACCGATCAATTCACCCCTCCACTTT.

The chain carries TRBV27 and TRBJ2-2; TRBD2 matches at 9 bases. Germline CDR1 and CDR2: MNHEY and SMNVEV (reference sequence). The V segment lost 8 bases and the J segment 7 bases; nucleotides outside the gene matches: 8. CDR3 length equals 14 residues. The CDR3 bases are TGTGCCAGCTTTCTAGCGGGGAGTGGCGGGGAGCTGTTTTTT. Translating it yields CASFLAGSGGELFF.

V usage is TRBV5-1 and J usage is TRBJ2-7, with unresolved D. Germline-derived CDR1 and CDR2 are SGHRS and YFSETQ. This CDR3 contains 16 residues. The V gene lost 4 bases and the J gene lost 2 bases, with 19 bases spanning the gap. For the CDR3, the DNA is TGCGCCAGCAGCACAGACCCAACCCGACCACCCTACGAGCAGTACTTC. It is translated as CASSTDPTRPPYEQYF.

This clone showed up just once. The chain uses TRBV7-9 and TRBJ2-5; no definite D call. V was pared by 2 bases and J by 0 bases, with 7 bases between. This CDR3 region has 14 residues. Per germline, CDR1 SEHNR and CDR2 FQNEAQ (reference sequence). DNA for the CDR3: TGTGCCAGCAGCTTATCAGATTACCAAGAGACCCAGTACTTC. Amino acid sequence: CASSLSDYQETQYF.

This clone was seen a single time. The rearrangement uses TRBV18 and TRBJ2-1; 10 nucleotides agree with TRBD2. V lost 3 bases and J lost 6; bases outside the gene matches: 5. The CDR3 loop spans 15 amino acids. Germline assignment: CDR1 KGHSH and CDR2 LQKENI. CDR3 nucleotide sequence: TGTGCCAGCTCACCTGGGAGCGGGAGGGTCAATGAGCAGTTCTTC. Translation gives CASSPGSGRVNEQFF.

This chain links TRBV9 with TRBJ2-1, with D unclear. The V end was cut by 0 bases, the J end by 0 bases, with 10 bases between. Per germline, CDR1 SGDLS and CDR2 YYNGEE. The CDR3 length is 16 residues. The chain's CDR3 is CASSVASRSSYNEQFF. The CDR3 region has the DNA TGTGCCAGCAGCGTAGCTAGTCGGAGCTCCTACAATGAGCAGTTCTTC.

The V and J genes are TRBV12-3 or TRBV12-4 and TRBJ1-6; TRBD1 aligns across 9 bases. The CDR3 is 13 amino acids. V trimming: 6 bases; J trimming: 8 bases; junction bases outside the gene matches: 2. CDR3 region: CASSRDRDSPLHF. The CDR3 DNA is TGTGCCAGCAGCCGGGACAGGGATTCACCCCTCCACTTT.

V and J are TRBV19 and TRBJ1-4, with 7 bases lining up with TRBD1. V shed 4 bases and J 7 bases; nucleotides not matched to a gene: 3. Germline CDR1 LNHDA, CDR2 SQIVND (reference sequence). CDR3 length: 13 residues. CDR3: CASSNRGGEKLFF. The CDR3 DNA is TGTGCCAGTAGTAACAGGGGTGGTGAAAAACTGTTTTTT.

The CDR3 loop reads CASSGFVSSSYEQYF. CDR3 bases: TGTGCCAGCTCAGGATTCGTTAGCTCTTCCTACGAGCAGTACTTC. The chain has TRBV18 and TRBJ2-7; D is undetermined. The germline CDR1 and CDR2 sequences are KGHSH and LQKENI. Trimming took off 5 bases at V and 1 base at J, with 15 bases between the two ends. This CDR3 contains 15 residues.

This clone was seen only once. The rearrangement joins TRBV7-2 to TRBJ1-1; possibly TRBD1 for D (6 bases). Germline lookup yields CDR1 SGHTA and CDR2 FQGNSA. Trimming removed 3 bases at V and 5 bases at J, with 13 bases between. There are 14 residues in the CDR3. The CDR3 region is CASSFQGLGTEAFF. The CDR3 nucleotides read TGTGCCAGCAGCTTTCAGGGGCTAGGGACTGAAGCTTTCTTT.

The chain employs TRBV5-1 and TRBJ2-1; 8 nucleotides align to TRBD2. CDR3 length: 15 residues. Germline values: CDR1 SGHRS, CDR2 YFSETQ. J was trimmed by 0 bases and V by 4 bases; bases with no gene match: 3. The CDR3 DNA is TGCGCCAGCAGCCCGGGGACTAGCTCCTACAATGAGCAGTTCTTC. It specifies CASSPGTSSYNEQFF.

This clone showed up just once. The CDR3 spells CASSVVGSGSYNEQFF. DNA for the CDR3: TGTGCCAGCAGCGTAGTCGGTAGCGGCTCCTACAATGAGCAGTTCTTC. V is TRBV9 and J is TRBJ2-1; a weak D match, TRBD2 (6 bases). The CDR3 has 16 amino acids. The V end lost 0 bases, the J end lost 0 bases, and 10 bases lay between the germline ends. The germline V gene encodes CDR1 SGDLS and CDR2 YYNGEE.

The V gene is TRBV6-5, the J gene TRBJ2-7; perhaps D is TRBD1 or TRBD2 (5 bases each). This CDR3 has 13 amino acids. The V end was cut by 6 bases, the J end by 4 bases, with 13 bases between. CDR1 is MNHEY and CDR2 is SVGAGI in the germline V gene. The DNA for the CDR3 is TGTGCCAGCAGGGGACCTTCCACTTACGAGCAGTACTTC. It specifies CASRGPSTYEQYF.

The chain has TRBV9 and TRBJ2-1, with 9 bases aligning to TRBD1. The V segment lost 3 bases and the J segment 4 bases; nucleotides outside the gene matches: 5. The germline V gene encodes CDR1 SGDLS and CDR2 YYNGEE. The CDR3 covers 15 residues. The CDR3 coding sequence is TGTGCCAGCAGCGGGGGGACAGGGTCTTACAATGAGCAGTTCTTC. It codes for CASSGGTGSYNEQFF.

This clone was seen only once. This chain connects TRBV30 to TRBJ2-7; tentative D call: TRBD2 (7 bases). Trimming removed 2 bases from V and 0 bases from J, with 8 bases in between. The CDR3 consists of 13 residues. CDR1 and CDR2 from the germline V gene are GTSNPN and SVGIG (reference sequence). The CDR3 DNA is TGTGCCTGGAGTCGGGGGGCCTCCTACGAGCAGTACTTC. This encodes CAWSRGASYEQYF.

The chain recombines TRBV2 with TRBJ2-2; 9 bases are shared with TRBD2. This CDR3 contains 15 residues. Germline assignment: CDR1 SNHLY and CDR2 FYNNEI. Unmatched junction bases numbered 14, after V lost 7 bases and J lost 11 bases. CDR3 sequence reads: CASTPAPAGGPELFF. CDR3 in DNA: TGTGCCAGCACCCCAGCCCCCGCGGGAGGGCCTGAGCTGTTTTTT. The complete variable domain, with remaining parts taken from reference TRBV2 and TRBJ2-2, reads EPEVTQTPSHQVTQMGQEVILRCVPISNHLYFYWYRQILGQKVEFLVSFYNNEISEKSEIFDDQFSVERPDGSNFTLKIRSTKLEDSAMYFCASTPAPAGGPELFFGEGSRLTVL.

The J gene is TRBJ1-1, the V gene TRBV28; no definite D call. The length of the CDR3 is 12 residues. Germline V CDR1 and CDR2: MDHEN, SYDVKM. Trimming cost V 3 bases and J 7 bases, with 9 bases left between them. CDR3 in DNA: TGTGCCAGCAGTTTGAGAGATATTGAAGCTTTCTTT. Amino acids: CASSLRDIEAFF.

The rearrangement joins TRBV7-3 to TRBJ1-6; D uncertain. Trimming removed 5 bases from V and 6 bases from J, with 8 bases in between. Per germline, CDR1 SGHTA and CDR2 FQGTGA. There are 13 residues in the CDR3. The CDR3 DNA is TGTGCCAGCAGCGCAAACCCTAATTCACCCCTCCACTTT. Translation gives CASSANPNSPLHF.

This clone was detected once. The chain recombines TRBV19 with TRBJ1-6; TRBD1 matches 9 bases. The V and J ends lost 8 bases and 16 bases, in that order; junction bases with no gene match: 15. The germline CDR1 and CDR2 sequences are LNHDA and SQIVND (reference sequence). This CDR3 has 14 amino acids. Written as DNA, the CDR3 is TGTGCCAGTTGGTCCGGGACAGGGCGGTTTGATCTCCACTTT. This translates into CASWSGTGRFDLHF.

This clone has more than one count but fewer than ten. The CDR3 here is CASSLGGTDTQYF. Written as DNA, the CDR3 is TGTGCCAGCAGCTTAGGGGGCACAGATACGCAGTATTTT. The V call is TRBV11-2, the J call TRBJ2-3; D ambiguous. Germline values: CDR1 SGHAT, CDR2 FQNNGV. The CDR3 is made up of 13 amino acids. The V end lost 1 base, the J end lost 1 base, and 3 bases lay between the germline ends.

The chain employs TRBV18 and TRBJ1-1; no reliable D call. V was cut by 4 bases and J by 3 bases, with 9 bases left in between. The CDR3 sequence is 13 residues long. CDR1 is KGHSH and CDR2 is LQKENI in the germline V gene. CDR3 amino acids: CASSHGGDTEAFF. The CDR3 nucleotides are TGTGCCAGCTCACACGGAGGAGACACTGAAGCTTTCTTT.

V and J are TRBV18 and TRBJ1-1; possible D gene TRBD1, 6 bases. Germline V lookup: CDR1 KGHSH, CDR2 LQKENI. The CDR3 has 17 amino acids. The germline V and J ends were trimmed by 0 bases and 6 bases, with 20 bases remaining between them. CDR3 loop: CASSPPAGRGTSAEAFF. CDR3 DNA sequence: TGTGCCAGCTCACCACCTGCGGGCAGGGGTACGTCCGCTGAAGCTTTCTTT.

V is TRBV7-9 and J is TRBJ1-1; the D is unclear. The CDR3 is 11 residues long. Per germline, CDR1 SEHNR and CDR2 FQNEAQ (reference sequence). The V end lost 1 base, the J end lost 3 bases, and 0 bases lay between the germline ends. The CDR3 nucleotides are TGTGCCAGCAGCTTAGACACTGAAGCTTTCTTT. It encodes CASSLDTEAFF.

V is TRBV19 and J is TRBJ1-2; D unclear. CDR1 is LNHDA and CDR2 is SQIVND in the germline V gene (reference sequence). The CDR3 loop spans 15 amino acids. V lost 7 bases, J lost 0 bases, and 15 bases lay in between. CDR3 DNA: TGTGCCAGTAATACACGGACCGAAGCTAACTATGGCTACACCTTC. Its translation is CASNTRTEANYGYTF.

The V and J genes are TRBV29-1 and TRBJ1-1, with no clear D. This CDR3 has 12 residues. Germline assignment: CDR1 SQVTM and CDR2 ANQGSEA. V was pared by 7 bases and J by 0 bases, with 9 bases between. CDR3 in DNA: TGCAGCGCCCACAAGCTGAACACTGAAGCTTTCTTT. This translates into CSAHKLNTEAFF.